This T cell receptor (beta chain) was captured by sequencing in a study of T-cell memory formation after mild COVID-19. Study information: Among the donors, TCR clusters were largely specific to each donor. Whole-study findings and limits: Balance between CD4 and CD8 was seen in clones contracting day 15 to 85, and a CD4+ lean was seen in later expanders. Among CD4+ contracting clones, most were CM and EM, and CD8+ ones EMRA.

Germline-derived CDR1 and CDR2 are MNHNY and SVGAGI (reference sequence). Trimming pared 0 bases from V and 2 bases from J, leaving 23 bases between. This CDR3 is 19 amino acids long. In regard to this clonotype: Its antigen is not identified.

5'RACE primed from the constant segment yielded TCR alpha and TCR beta cDNA libraries bearing sample barcodes and UMIs. TCRdb called the 5' RACE reads again in MiXCR, with one record for every CDR3 protein. The repertoire consists of nearly 110,000 distinct CDR3 sequences, with 15% to 20% occurring once and the leading ten covering 25% to 30%. This receptor was identified in an adult woman who had mild COVID-19 (a few samples of this study predate the infection). Cell type and time point are not known. The sample comprised PBMCs or a T cell subset sorted from them (not recorded which). The chain links TRBV6-6 to TRBJ2-7; perhaps TRBD2 as D (6 bases). Here the CDR3 DNA reads TGTGCCAGCAGTTACTCGATGCAAGGCGGGCGGGGTGAACCCTACGAGCAGTACTTC. It codes for CASSYSMQGGRGEPYEQYF.